This T cell receptor (beta chain) was sequenced during a study of blood T cell repertoires in COVID-19. Sequenced by immunoSEQ multiplex PCR; TCRdb stores in-frame clones only, minus some. The data show 230,000 or so clones, 90% seen once. The CDR3 spans 15 residues. The V end lost 6 bases, the J end lost 0 bases, and 11 bases lay between the germline ends. Germline CDR1 reads MNHNY; CDR2 reads SVGAGI (reference sequence). Sequenced input: peripheral blood. This sequence joins TRBV6-6 and TRBJ1-4, with unresolved D. The origin of this receptor is a woman aged 60-75 years with COVID-19, enrolled during active disease. CDR3 sequence: CASRGDIATNEKLFF. CDR3 DNA sequence: TGTGCCAGCAGGGGTGACATCGCAACTAATGAAAAACTGTTTTTT.